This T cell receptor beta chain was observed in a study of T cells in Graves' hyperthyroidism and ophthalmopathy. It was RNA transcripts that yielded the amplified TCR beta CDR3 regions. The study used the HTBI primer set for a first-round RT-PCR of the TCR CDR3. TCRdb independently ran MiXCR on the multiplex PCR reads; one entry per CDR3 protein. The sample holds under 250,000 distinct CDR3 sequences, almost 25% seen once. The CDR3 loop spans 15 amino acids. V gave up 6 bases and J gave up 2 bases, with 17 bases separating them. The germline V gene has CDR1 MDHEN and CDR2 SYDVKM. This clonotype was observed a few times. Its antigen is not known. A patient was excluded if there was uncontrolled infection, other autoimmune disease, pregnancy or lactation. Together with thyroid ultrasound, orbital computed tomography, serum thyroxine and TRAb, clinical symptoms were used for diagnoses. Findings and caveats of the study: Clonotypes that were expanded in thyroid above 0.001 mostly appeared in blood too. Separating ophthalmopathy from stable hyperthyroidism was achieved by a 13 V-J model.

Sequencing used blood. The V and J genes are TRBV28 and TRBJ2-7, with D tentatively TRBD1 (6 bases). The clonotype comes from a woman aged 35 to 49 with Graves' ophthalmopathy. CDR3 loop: CASSPQGSRTYEQYF. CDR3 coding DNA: TGTGCCAGCAGCCCCCAGGGGAGTCGGACCTACGAGCAGTACTTC.